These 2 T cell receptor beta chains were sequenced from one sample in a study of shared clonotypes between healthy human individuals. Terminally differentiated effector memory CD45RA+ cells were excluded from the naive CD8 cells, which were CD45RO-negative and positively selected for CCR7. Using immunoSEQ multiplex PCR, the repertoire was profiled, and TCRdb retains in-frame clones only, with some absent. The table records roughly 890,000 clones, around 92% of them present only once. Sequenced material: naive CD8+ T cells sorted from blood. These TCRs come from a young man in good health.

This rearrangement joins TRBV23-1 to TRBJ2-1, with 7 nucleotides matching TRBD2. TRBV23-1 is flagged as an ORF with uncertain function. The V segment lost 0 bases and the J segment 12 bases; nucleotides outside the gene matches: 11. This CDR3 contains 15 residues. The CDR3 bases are TGCGCCAGCAGTCAATCGAGACTAGCCCACCGCGGGCAGTTCTTC. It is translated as CASSQSRLAHRGQFF.

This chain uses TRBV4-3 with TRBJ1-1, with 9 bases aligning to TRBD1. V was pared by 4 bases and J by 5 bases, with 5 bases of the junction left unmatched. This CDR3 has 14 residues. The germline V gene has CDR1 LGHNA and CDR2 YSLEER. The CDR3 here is CASSRRQGGTEAFF. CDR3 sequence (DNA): TGCGCCAGCAGCCGGAGACAGGGGGGAACTGAAGCTTTCTTT.